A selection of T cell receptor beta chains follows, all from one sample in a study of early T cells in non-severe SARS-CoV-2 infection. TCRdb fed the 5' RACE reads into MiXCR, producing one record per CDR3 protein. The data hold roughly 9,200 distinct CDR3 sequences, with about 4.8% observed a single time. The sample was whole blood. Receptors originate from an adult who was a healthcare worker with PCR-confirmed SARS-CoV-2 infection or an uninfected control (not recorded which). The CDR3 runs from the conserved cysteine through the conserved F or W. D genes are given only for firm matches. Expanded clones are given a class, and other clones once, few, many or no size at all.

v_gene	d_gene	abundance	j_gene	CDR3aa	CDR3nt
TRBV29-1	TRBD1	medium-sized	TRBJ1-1	CSVEGTVHTEAFF	TGCAGCGTTGAGGGGACAGTCCACACTGAAGCTTTCTTT
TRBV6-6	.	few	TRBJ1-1	CASRTAGWNTEAFF	TGTGCCAGCAGAACGGCGGGATGGAACACTGAAGCTTTCTTT
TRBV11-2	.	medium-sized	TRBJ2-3	CASRPPSDTQYF	TGTGCCAGCAGACCCCCCTCAGATACGCAGTATTTT
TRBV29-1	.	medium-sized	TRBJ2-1	CSGATASSYNEQFF	TGCAGCGGGGCCACGGCGAGCTCCTACAATGAGCAGTTCTTC
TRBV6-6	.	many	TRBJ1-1	CASSYSANTEAFF	TGTGCCAGCAGTTACTCAGCGAACACTGAAGCTTTCTTT
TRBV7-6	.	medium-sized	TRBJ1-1	CASSLASGSTEAFF	TGTGCCAGCAGCTTAGCGTCAGGGAGCACTGAAGCTTTCTTT
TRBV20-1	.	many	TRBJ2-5	CSASRGGGPTQYF	TGCAGTGCTAGTCGGGGAGGGGGGCCCACCCAGTACTTC
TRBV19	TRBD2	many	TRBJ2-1	CASSPPGLAGMDEQFF	TGTGCCAGTAGTCCGCCGGGACTAGCGGGAATGGATGAGCAGTTCTTC
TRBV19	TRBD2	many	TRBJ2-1	CASSIARTSNEQFF	TGTGCCAGTAGTATAGCAAGGACTAGCAATGAGCAGTTCTTC
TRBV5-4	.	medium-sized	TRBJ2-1	CASTPPGRGGNEQFF	TGTGCCAGCACCCCTCCGGGACGAGGGGGAAATGAGCAGTTCTTC
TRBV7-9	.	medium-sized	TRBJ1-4	CASSLRVSATNEKLFF	TGTGCCAGCAGCTTAAGGGTCTCCGCAACTAATGAAAAACTGTTTTTT
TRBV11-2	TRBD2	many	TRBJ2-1	CASSLATSGNHEQFF	TGTGCCAGCAGCTTAGCAACTAGCGGGAATCATGAGCAGTTCTTC
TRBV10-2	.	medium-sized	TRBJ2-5	CASLQSRVETQYF	TGCGCCAGTCTTCAGTCTAGGGTAGAGACCCAGTACTTC
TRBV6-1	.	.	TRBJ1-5	CASSEVSQPQHF	TGTGCCAGCAGTGAAGTAAGTCAGCCCCAGCATTTT
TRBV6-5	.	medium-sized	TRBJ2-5	CASSYSKGQGETQYF	TGTGCCAGCAGTTACTCGAAAGGGCAGGGAGAGACCCAGTACTTC
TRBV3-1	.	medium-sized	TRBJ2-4	CASSPTRDVNIQYF	TGTGCCAGCAGTCCGACCCGGGACGTGAACATTCAGTACTTC
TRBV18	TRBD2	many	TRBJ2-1	CASSPPGLAGYNEQFF	TGTGCCAGCTCACCACCGGGCCTAGCGGGGTACAATGAGCAGTTCTTC
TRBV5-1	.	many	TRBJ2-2	CASSSIGPKGTNTGELFF	TGCGCCAGCAGCTCCATCGGTCCCAAGGGGACTAACACCGGGGAGCTGTTTTTT
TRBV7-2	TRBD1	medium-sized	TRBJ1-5	CASSPTGTGGNQPQHF	TGTGCCAGCAGCCCCACCGGGACAGGGGGCAATCAGCCCCAGCATTTT
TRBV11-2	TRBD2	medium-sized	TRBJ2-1	CASTPTRLAVDNEQFF	TGTGCCAGCACCCCGACCCGGCTAGCGGTCGACAATGAGCAGTTCTTC
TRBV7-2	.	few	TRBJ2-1	CASSPTPMLQFF	TGTGCCAGCAGCCCGACGCCCATGTTGCAGTTCTTC
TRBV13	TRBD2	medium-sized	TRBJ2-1	CASSLGLAGGISSYNEQFF	TGTGCCAGCAGCTTGGGACTAGCGGGAGGGATAAGCTCCTACAATGAGCAGTTCTTC
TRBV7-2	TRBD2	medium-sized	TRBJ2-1	CASSLDAGGYNEQFF	TGTGCCAGCAGCTTAGATGCGGGAGGGTACAATGAGCAGTTCTTC
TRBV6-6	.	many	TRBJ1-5	CASSSGPTQPQHF	TGTGCCAGCAGCTCAGGACCGACCCAGCCCCAGCATTTT
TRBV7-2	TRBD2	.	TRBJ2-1	CASSSGLAGAEQFF	TGTGCCAGCAGCTCGGGACTAGCGGGAGCTGAGCAGTTCTTC
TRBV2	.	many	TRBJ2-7	CASSVSGGYQYF	TGTGCCAGCAGTGTGTCAGGGGGGTATCAGTACTTC
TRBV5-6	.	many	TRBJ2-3	CASSLGGPVDTQYF	TGTGCCAGCAGCTTGGGAGGGCCGGTCGATACGCAGTATTTT
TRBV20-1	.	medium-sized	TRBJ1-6	CSASLGFGSPLHF	TGCAGTGCTAGTCTGGGCTTCGGTTCACCCCTCCACTTT
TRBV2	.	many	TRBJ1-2	CASSESIRGGNYGYTF	TGTGCCAGCAGTGAATCTATCCGGGGAGGTAACTATGGCTACACCTTC
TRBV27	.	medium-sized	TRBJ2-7	CASTRWGPYEQYF	TGTGCCAGCACCCGATGGGGTCCCTACGAGCAGTACTTC
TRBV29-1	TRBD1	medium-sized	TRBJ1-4	CSVLQGAGVEKLFF	TGCAGCGTCCTACAGGGGGCGGGGGTTGAAAAACTGTTTTTT
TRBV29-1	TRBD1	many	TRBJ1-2	CSVSGGASNGYTF	TGCAGCGTTTCAGGGGGCGCGTCTAATGGCTACACCTTC
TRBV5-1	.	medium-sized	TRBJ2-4	CASSLQSIQYF	TGCGCCAGCAGCTTGCAAAGCATTCAGTACTTC
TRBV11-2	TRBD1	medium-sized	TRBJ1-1	CASRYGTGGTEAFF	TGTGCCAGCAGGTACGGGACAGGGGGAACTGAAGCTTTCTTT
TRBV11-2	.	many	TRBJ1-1	CASSLRKGRGLGNTEAFF	TGTGCCAGCAGCTTAAGGAAGGGCAGGGGCCTAGGGAACACTGAAGCTTTCTTT
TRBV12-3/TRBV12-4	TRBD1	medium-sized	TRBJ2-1	CASSLVSQGAREQFF	TGTGCCAGCAGTTTAGTATCTCAGGGGGCACGGGAGCAGTTCTTC
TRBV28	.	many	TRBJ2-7	CASSLPRVPYEQYF	TGTGCCAGCAGTCTCCCTAGGGTACCCTACGAGCAGTACTTC
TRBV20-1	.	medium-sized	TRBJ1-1	CSARDSGFHTEAFF	TGCAGTGCTAGAGATTCGGGTTTTCACACTGAAGCTTTCTTT
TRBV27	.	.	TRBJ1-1	CASRTNTGRNTEAFF	TGTGCCAGCAGGACCAATACCGGACGGAACACTGAAGCTTTCTTT
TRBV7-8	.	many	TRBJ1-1	CASSLTAIMNTEAFF	TGTGCCAGCAGCTTGACCGCTATCATGAACACTGAAGCTTTCTTT
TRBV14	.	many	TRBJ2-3	CASSQDFPSTDTQYF	TGTGCCAGCAGCCAAGATTTCCCGAGCACAGATACGCAGTATTTT
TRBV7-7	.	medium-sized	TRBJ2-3	CASSLGRLTDTQYF	TGTGCTAGCAGCTTAGGGCGCCTCACAGATACGCAGTATTTT
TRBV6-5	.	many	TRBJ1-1	CASSYKGWNTEAFF	TGTGCCAGCAGTTATAAGGGGTGGAATACTGAAGCTTTCTTT
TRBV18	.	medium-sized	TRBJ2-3	CASSPPSPAADTQYF	TGTGCCAGCTCACCACCCTCCCCCGCGGCAGATACGCAGTATTTT
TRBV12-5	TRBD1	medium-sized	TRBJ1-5	CASGLGQGNQPQHF	TGTGCTAGTGGCCTGGGACAGGGGAATCAGCCCCAGCATTTT
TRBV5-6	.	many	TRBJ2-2	CASSSTFTGELFF	TGTGCCAGCAGTTCTACGTTCACCGGGGAGCTGTTTTTT
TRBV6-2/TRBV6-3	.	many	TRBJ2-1	CASSKGVEQFF	TGTGCCAGCAGTAAAGGGGTAGAGCAGTTCTTC
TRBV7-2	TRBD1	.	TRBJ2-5	CASSLSGTVGETQYF	TGTGCCAGCAGCTTATCCGGGACAGTTGGAGAGACCCAGTACTTC
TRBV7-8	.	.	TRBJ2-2	CASSQNPVSPGELFF	TGTGCCAGCAGCCAAAACCCGGTGAGCCCCGGGGAGCTGTTTTTT